This T cell receptor beta chain derives from a study of vaccination and CD4 T cells after COVID-19. Looking at the study overall: Researchers treated control cultures with a CEFX pool, an HIV-1 Nef pool, or no peptide.

Treatment indicated: roughly ten-day PBMC culture with coronavirus spike peptide pools or control peptides (ViraFEST assay). After expanding antigen-specific T cells with peptide pools, ViraFEST sequenced their TCRs. Per well, roughly 1.9 million PBMCs were cultured in the presence of approximately 10 IU/ml IL-2 and 9.5 to 10 ug/ml peptide pools. Cultured CD4+ T cell DNA was sequenced using the Oncomine TCR Beta short-read assay. In TCRdb, the PCR reads were re-called with MiXCR into one record per CDR3 protein. The sample has under 11,000 distinct CDR3 sequences, 69% seen once. CDR3 length equals 15 residues. V lost 3 bases, J lost 7 bases, and 13 bases lay in between. Germline lookup yields CDR1 MNHEY and CDR2 SVGAGI. In the case of this clonotype: The target antigen is unknown.

Sequencing was done on a sample of CD4+ T cells from blood, cultured in vitro. This clonotype was obtained from a human donor who had recovered from COVID-19. The V gene is TRBV6-5, the J gene TRBJ1-6; D is uncertain. The CDR3, as DNA: TGTGCCAGCAGTTATGGAAGTTCTCAGAATTCACCCCTCCACTTT. Translated: CASSYGSSQNSPLHF.